Below are 28 T cell receptor beta chains sequenced from a single sample in a study of blood T cells in healthy people across ages. Primers used in a second PCR of roughly 6 to 12 cycles were a sample-barcoded 5' primer and a J-beta primer mix. TCRdb reprocessed the 5' RACE reads with MiXCR, giving one entry per CDR3 protein. The sample includes 1.8 million or so distinct CDR3 sequences, roughly two fifths of them seen just once. The sequenced sample consisted of blood. These receptors were obtained from a human donor in good health.

Only a few counts were recorded for this clonotype. The chain carries TRBV28 and TRBJ1-6; D gene unclear. Trimming stripped 3 bases from V and 7 bases from J, with 10 bases between. CDR1 and CDR2 (germline): MDHEN, SYDVKM. The CDR3 runs 14 residues. CDR3 nucleotide sequence: TGTGCCAGCAGTTTGGTCGTAGGGAATTCACCCCTCCACTTT. Its protein product is CASSLVVGNSPLHF.

This chain connects TRBV12-3 or TRBV12-4 to TRBJ2-3; 9 bases agree with TRBD1. V lost 11 bases to trimming and J lost 2 bases; unmatched junction nucleotides: 5. CDR3 length: 13 residues. CDR3 region: CAGRTGATDTQYF. The CDR3 DNA sequence: TGTGCCGGACGGACAGGGGCCACAGATACGCAGTATTTT.

This clonotype was seen only once. The CDR3 DNA follows: TGTGCCAGCAGCTTGCGCATCGGCGGCTCCTACGAGCAGTACTTC. This codes for CASSLRIGGSYEQYF. The J gene is TRBJ2-7, the V gene TRBV11-2; D is undetermined. CDR1 and CDR2 from the germline V gene are SGHAT and FQNNGV. V lost 3 bases to trimming and J lost 0 bases, with 12 bases between them. The CDR3 has 15 residues.

The V and J genes are TRBV5-1 and TRBJ2-6; possibly TRBD1 or TRBD2 for D (5 bases each). The length of the CDR3 is 16 residues. Germline CDR1 reads SGHRS; CDR2 reads YFSETQ. V was trimmed by 7 bases and J by 9 bases, leaving 23 bases between them. The DNA for the CDR3 is TGCGCCAGCTCCCCGATGGGACCCCACAGCGGCAACGTCCTGACTTTC. Translated, it gives CASSPMGPHSGNVLTF.

In nucleotides, the CDR3 is TGTGCCAGCAGAAAACAGGGTCTCGACAATGAGCAGTTCTTC. Translating gives CASRKQGLDNEQFF. The J gene is TRBJ2-1, the V gene TRBV3-1; possibly TRBD1 for D (6 bases). V lost 6 bases, J lost 5 bases, and 14 bases lay in between. Germline CDR1 reads LGHDT; CDR2 reads YNNKEL (reference sequence). The CDR3 length is 14 residues.

V gene TRBV28 combines with J gene TRBJ1-2, with D hard to call. Germline V lookup: CDR1 MDHEN, CDR2 SYDVKM. Trimming left V 6 bases short and J 1 base short, with 15 bases between. This CDR3 contains 15 residues. The CDR3 bases are TGTGCCAGCAGACTCCCGATGGAATTTAACTATGGCTACACCTTC. This sequence encodes CASRLPMEFNYGYTF.

This clonotype was recorded only once. The chain combines TRBV11-3 with TRBJ1-6, with D perhaps TRBD1 (5 bases). The CDR3 extends over 18 amino acids. Per germline, CDR1 SGHNT and CDR2 YENEEA. V lost 5 bases and J 8 bases, leaving 25 bases between the germline ends. The CDR3 is CASSPRSGTWIMDSPLHF. The CDR3 region has the DNA TGTGCCAGCAGCCCCCGTAGTGGGACTTGGATAATGGATTCACCCCTCCACTTT.

V gene TRBV7-2 combines with J gene TRBJ2-7; the D is unclear. CDR1 and CDR2 (germline): SGHTA, FQGNSA. The CDR3 contains 12 residues. Between the trimmed V and J ends, which lost 5 bases and 5 bases, there was a span of 10 bases. The CDR3: CASSTARNEQYF. The CDR3 DNA is TGTGCCAGCAGCACCGCGCGGAACGAGCAGTACTTC.

V usage is TRBV6-5 and J usage is TRBJ1-2; unclear D gene. The V gene lost 2 bases and the J gene lost 3 bases, with 10 bases spanning the gap. This CDR3 is 14 amino acids long. Germline V gene lookup returns CDR1 MNHEY and CDR2 SVGAGI. This chain's CDR3 is CASSYGQDDYGYTF. CDR3 bases: TGTGCCAGCAGTTACGGGCAGGACGACTATGGCTACACCTTC.

The chain uses TRBV30 and TRBJ2-3; unclear D gene. Trimming took 1 base from V and 4 from J, leaving 9 bases between them. Per the germline V gene, CDR1 is GTSNPN and CDR2 is SVGIG (reference sequence). This CDR3 comprises 13 residues. DNA for the CDR3: TGTGCCTGGAGTGAGAATAGCCCAGATACGCAGTATTTT. Protein: CAWSENSPDTQYF.

J is TRBJ2-2 and V is TRBV27; TRBD2 agrees at 11 bases. Germline values: CDR1 MNHEY, CDR2 SMNVEV (reference sequence). CDR3 length: 16 amino acids. Trimming cost V 5 bases and J 4 bases; bases outside gene matches: 6. CDR3 nucleotides: TGTGCCAGCAGTCCATTAGCGGGGGGGCTCACCGGGGAGCTGTTTTTT. Translating it yields CASSPLAGGLTGELFF.

The chain couples TRBV29-1 to TRBJ2-7, with D perhaps matching TRBD2 (7 bases). V lost 6 bases to trimming and J lost 3 bases, with 15 bases between them. The CDR3 covers 13 residues. From germline, CDR1 is SQVTM and CDR2 ANQGSEA. The CDR3 nucleotides read TGCAGCGTGACACAGGGCGGGGGCTACGAGCAGTACTTC. Its translation is CSVTQGGGYEQYF.

The chain combines TRBV9 with TRBJ2-2, with 7 bases identical to TRBD2. Unmatched junction bases numbered 9, after V lost 3 bases and J lost 4 bases. This CDR3 has 16 amino acids. CDR1 and CDR2 (germline): SGDLS, YYNGEE. CDR3 sequence reads: CASSASGGGRTGELFF. The CDR3 DNA follows: TGTGCCAGCAGCGCCTCTGGCGGGGGTCGCACCGGGGAGCTGTTTTTT.

The chain employs TRBV29-1 and TRBJ1-2; D is unclear. V was pared by 5 bases and J by 2 bases, with 6 bases between. Germline assignment: CDR1 SQVTM and CDR2 ANQGSEA. The CDR3 runs 11 residues. The CDR3 loop is CSVSINYGYTF. The CDR3, as DNA: TGCAGCGTTAGTATCAACTATGGCTACACCTTC. The variable domain in full, with the rest retrieved from reference TRBV29-1 and TRBJ1-2, is SAVISQKPSRDICQRGTSLTIQCQVDSQVTMMFWYRQQPGQSLTLIATANQGSEATYESGFVIDKFPISRPNLTFSTLTVSNMSPEDSSIYLCSVSINYGYTFGSGTRLTVV.

The V and J genes are TRBV7-8 and TRBJ1-1, with D tentatively TRBD1 (5 bases). V dropped 4 bases and J dropped 0 bases, with 18 bases sitting between them. The CDR3 totals 17 residues. The germline V gene has CDR1 SGHVS and CDR2 FQNEAQ. CDR3: CASSSKRGGRMNTEAFF. The CDR3 DNA follows: TGTGCCAGCAGCTCTAAAAGGGGAGGGCGGATGAACACTGAAGCTTTCTTT.

This clonotype has just a few counts. The chain uses TRBV29-1 and TRBJ2-7, with D possibly matching TRBD1 (5 bases). This CDR3 spans 17 amino acids. V dropped 1 base and J dropped 0 bases, with 19 bases sitting between them. CDR1 and CDR2 from the germline V gene are SQVTM and ANQGSEA. CDR3 residues: CSVEGPGFHDLSYEQYF. In DNA form, the CDR3 reads TGCAGCGTTGAAGGACCAGGGTTCCATGACCTCTCCTACGAGCAGTACTTC.

As for this clonotype: A much larger clone differs from this one at a single base, so this may be a read error. The chain recombines TRBV7-9 with TRBJ1-2; 7 bases fit TRBD1. There are 14 residues in the CDR3. The germline gives CDR1 SEHNR, CDR2 FQNEAQ (reference sequence). The CDR3 bases are TGTGCCAGCAACTTACGACAGGGCAACTATGGCTACACCTTC. Protein sequence: CASNLRQGNYGYTF.

This clonotype was seen only a few times. The chain links TRBV20-1 to TRBJ2-7; possibly TRBD1 or TRBD2 for D (5 bases each). With 3 bases removed from V and 4 bases from J, the gap between germline ends came to 13 bases. Germline CDR1 and CDR2: DFQATT and SNEGSKA (reference sequence). CDR3 length: 13 residues. The CDR3 reads CSARGDERYEQYF. DNA for the CDR3: TGCAGTGCTAGGGGGGACGAAAGGTACGAGCAGTACTTC.

This clonotype was counted at least ten times. This sequence joins TRBV20-1 and TRBJ1-5, with D perhaps TRBD1 (5 bases). This CDR3 is built from 13 residues. V was shortened by 4 bases and J by 0 bases, with 7 bases between the two germline ends. Looked up from germline, CDR1 is DFQATT and CDR2 is SNEGSKA (reference sequence). The CDR3 spells CSAKGDSNQPQHF. The CDR3 nucleotides are TGCAGTGCTAAAGGGGATAGCAATCAGCCCCAGCATTTT.

The chain carries TRBV28 and TRBJ2-7; D possibly matches TRBD1 or TRBD2 (5 bases each). CDR1 and CDR2 (germline): MDHEN, SYDVKM. The CDR3 contains 15 residues. Trimming shortened V by 2 bases and J by 1 base, and 12 bases separated the two germline ends. The CDR3 nucleotides read TGTGCCAGCAGTTTAACGGGACGCCTTTCCTACGAGCAGTACTTC. This translates into CASSLTGRLSYEQYF.

About this clonotype itself: The junction does not match germline at one end; this may be a read error. The rearrangement joins TRBV5-6 to TRBJ2-4, with TRBD1 identical over 7 bases. CDR1 SGHDT and CDR2 YYEEEE come from the germline V gene. The CDR3 has 17 amino acids. In nucleotides, the CDR3 is TGTGCCTGCAGATATGACAGGGCAGAGGGAGCCAAAAACATTCAGTACTTC. It specifies CACRYDRAEGAKNIQYF.

The genes are TRBV7-9 and TRBJ1-1, with D perhaps TRBD1 (5 bases). CDR1 is SEHNR, CDR2 FQNEAQ, per germline (reference sequence). CDR3 length: 15 residues. The V and J ends lost 5 bases and 6 bases respectively, with 19 bases between them. DNA of the CDR3: TGTGCCAGCAGCGCCCTTTATCAGGGTCGGGCTGAAGCTTTCTTT. Its protein is CASSALYQGRAEAFF.

This clonotype has more than one count but fewer than ten. The chain has TRBV5-5 and TRBJ2-1; 13 positions match TRBD2. Germline CDR1 SGHKS, CDR2 YYEKEE (reference sequence). Trimming cost V 1 base and J 3 bases; bases outside gene matches: 4. CDR3 length: 17 amino acids. CDR3 nucleotide sequence: TGTGCCAGCAGCTTGTTCGGGACTAGCGGGGACTACAATGAGCAGTTCTTC. Its protein product is CASSLFGTSGDYNEQFF.

This clonotype was recorded a few times. The rearrangement joins TRBV28 to TRBJ2-4; TRBD1 aligns across 7 bases. Judging by the DNA end, TRBJ2-7 fits better; the J call may be wrong. The CDR3 contains 15 residues. From germline, CDR1 is MDHEN and CDR2 SYDVKM. The CDR3 sequence: CASSFPGTAGYEQYF. CDR3 DNA sequence: TGTGCCAGCAGTTTCCCCGGGACAGCAGGCTACGAGCAGTACTTC.

The sample holds one count of this clonotype. The CDR3: CASSGLAGSYYEQYF. The CDR3 DNA is TGTGCCAGCAGTGGACTAGCGGGATCATACTACGAGCAGTACTTC. This chain uses TRBV12-3 or TRBV12-4 with TRBJ2-5, with 12 bases lining up with TRBD2. Near its end, the DNA agrees better with TRBJ2-7, so the J call may be wrong. The CDR3 is 15 amino acids.

The chain links TRBV12-3 or TRBV12-4 to TRBJ1-4; D gene ambiguous. The V end lost 3 bases, the J end lost 8 bases, and 7 bases lay between the germline ends. CDR3 length: 12 amino acids. The CDR3 loop reads CASSFDLEKLFF. The CDR3 DNA reads TGTGCCAGCAGTTTTGATCTCGAAAAACTGTTTTTT.

This clonotype has a handful of counts. The J gene is TRBJ1-5, the V gene TRBV18; 9 nucleotides line up with TRBD1. The length of the CDR3 is 19 residues. CDR1 KGHSH and CDR2 LQKENI come from the germline V gene. J was trimmed by 0 bases and V by 2 bases; bases with no gene match: 11. CDR3 coding DNA: TGTGCCAGCTCACCAGGTCCGCTACAGGGGGCGAATAGCAATCAGCCCCAGCATTTT. Its translation is CASSPGPLQGANSNQPQHF.

This clonotype was detected only once. The chain couples TRBV7-2 to TRBJ2-3, with 11 positions matching TRBD2. The CDR3 extends over 16 amino acids. J gave up 6 bases and V 3 bases, and 8 bases lay outside the gene matches. The germline V gene encodes CDR1 SGHTA and CDR2 FQGNSA. The chain's CDR3 is CASSFVSGGAADTQYF. The CDR3 bases are TGTGCCAGCAGCTTTGTTAGCGGGGGGGCAGCGGATACGCAGTATTTT.